The 26 T cell receptor beta chains given below trace back to one sample, sequenced in a study of blood T cell repertoires in COVID-19. Assay: immunoSEQ multiplex PCR; the TCRdb copy retains only in-frame clones and omits some. The sample contains about 160,000 clones, approximately 86% of which appear only once. The source material was peripheral blood. The receptors shown here come from a man older than 75 with COVID-19, enrolled during active disease.

The CDR3, as DNA: TGCGCCAGCAGCTTATTAGGACGGACAGGTGCTGGAAACACCATATATTTT. Protein: CASSLLGRTGAGNTIYF. The V call is TRBV5-1, the J call TRBJ1-3, with 7 bases fitting TRBD1. CDR1 SGHRS and CDR2 YFSETQ come from the germline V gene. Germline trimming cut 2 bases from V and 2 bases from J; bases unmatched to any gene: 10. This CDR3 comprises 17 residues.

The genes are TRBV5-6 and TRBJ1-2; the D is unclear. CDR3 length equals 14 residues. V was trimmed by 2 bases and J by 2 bases, leaving 10 bases between them. Germline CDR1 is SGHDT and CDR2 is YYEEEE. The CDR3 here is CASSFRAINYGYTF. CDR3 nucleotide sequence: TGTGCCAGCAGCTTTCGCGCCATAAACTATGGCTACACCTTC.

The chain links TRBV5-1 to TRBJ1-5; D gene ambiguous. This CDR3 has 15 amino acids. Germline V gene lookup returns CDR1 SGHRS and CDR2 YFSETQ. Between the trimmed V and J ends, which lost 0 bases and 5 bases, there was a span of 12 bases. The DNA for the CDR3 is TGCGCCAGCAGCTTGGGGGGAGTAAGCGATCAGCCCCAGCATTTT. Translation gives CASSLGGVSDQPQHF.

This clone was seen a handful of times. The chain has TRBV24-1 and TRBJ2-5; 7 positions agree with TRBD2. This CDR3 spans 16 amino acids. Looked up from germline, CDR1 is KGHDR and CDR2 is SFDVKD. The V segment lost 1 base and the J segment 1 base; nucleotides outside the gene matches: 5. CDR3 protein: CATSDFMRGSQETQYF. CDR3 coding DNA: TGTGCCACCAGTGATTTCATGCGGGGGTCCCAAGAGACCCAGTACTTC.

The sample holds one count of this clone. The rearrangement uses TRBV7-3 and TRBJ1-6, with 11 bases lining up with TRBD1. J gave up 10 bases and V 0 bases, and 2 bases lay outside the gene matches. This CDR3 has 15 amino acids. Germline loops: CDR1 SGHTA, CDR2 FQGTGA. CDR3 bases: TGTGCCAGCAGCTTAACGGGACAGGGGGTATCACCCCTCCACTTT. Translation: CASSLTGQGVSPLHF.

DNA for the CDR3: TGTGCCAGCAGCCAAGAGGCGGTTGAGCAGTTCTTC. This encodes CASSQEAVEQFF. The chain employs TRBV3-1 (or the pseudogene TRBV3-2) and TRBJ2-1; D is uncertain. This CDR3 is built from 12 residues. Trimming shortened V by 0 bases and J by 9 bases, and 6 bases separated the two germline ends. Germline V gene data show CDR1 as LGHDT and CDR2 as YNNKEL (reference sequence).

The chain recombines TRBV2 with TRBJ2-3, with 9 bases aligning to TRBD2. After removal of 8 bases from V and 2 bases from J, the junction contained 5 bases not matched to a gene. The CDR3 extends over 14 amino acids. Germline V lookup: CDR1 SNHLY, CDR2 FYNNEI. The CDR3 sequence is CASGGTSITDTQYF. CDR3 bases: TGTGCCAGCGGAGGGACTAGCATCACAGATACGCAGTATTTT.

This clone was seen more than once but under ten times. The chain is built from TRBV29-1 and TRBJ2-3; perhaps TRBD1 as D (7 bases). CDR1 is SQVTM and CDR2 is ANQGSEA in the germline V gene. Trimming pared 6 bases from V and 0 bases from J, leaving 19 bases between. The CDR3 spans 16 residues. The CDR3 region is CSVAGGRGASTDTQYF. As DNA, the CDR3 is TGCAGCGTAGCAGGTGGCAGGGGGGCTAGCACAGATACGCAGTATTTT.

The chain has TRBV5-1 and TRBJ1-5, with D possibly being TRBD1 (6 bases). CDR1 SGHRS and CDR2 YFSETQ come from the germline V gene. The CDR3 is 16 amino acids. V was shortened by 4 bases and J by 6 bases, with 20 bases between the two germline ends. The CDR3 spells CASSPSGHKIGQPQHF. For the CDR3, the DNA is TGCGCCAGCAGCCCCTCGGGACATAAAATCGGTCAGCCCCAGCATTTT. Together with reference TRBV5-1 and TRBJ1-5, the CDR3 gives the full variable domain: KAGVTQTPRYLIKTRGQQVTLSCSPISGHRSVSWYQQTPGQGLQFLFEYFSETQRNKGNFPGRFSGRQFSNSRSEMNVSTLELGDSALYLCASSPSGHKIGQPQHFGDGTRLSIL.

J is TRBJ2-3 and V is TRBV5-4; tentative D call: TRBD2 (6 bases). The CDR3 sequence is 14 residues long. V lost 5 bases, J lost 1 base, and 11 bases lay in between. Germline V gives CDR1 SGHNT, CDR2 YYREEE (reference sequence). CDR3 nucleotide sequence: TGTGCCAGCAGACCTTCGGGGGGCACAGATACGCAGTATTTT. This encodes CASRPSGGTDTQYF.

This chain joins TRBV7-2 and TRBJ2-5; D is uncertain. CDR1 is SGHTA and CDR2 is FQGNSA in the germline V gene. The CDR3 runs to 11 residues. Trimming took 4 bases from V and 5 from J, leaving 5 bases between them. The CDR3 bases are TGTGCCAGCAGCTCCGGGGAGACCCAGTACTTC. Its protein is CASSSGETQYF.

The chain recombines TRBV18 with TRBJ1-4; D gene unclear. The CDR3 has 16 amino acids. Per the germline V gene, CDR1 is KGHSH and CDR2 is LQKENI. Trimming took 6 bases from V and 4 from J, leaving 18 bases between them. The CDR3 sequence: CASSLTWAANNEKLFF. CDR3 coding DNA: TGTGCCAGCTCCCTTACATGGGCAGCTAATAATGAAAAACTGTTTTTT.

V is TRBV6-4 and J is TRBJ1-6; D is perhaps TRBD1 (5 bases). Germline lookup yields CDR1 MRHNA and CDR2 SNTAGT. The CDR3 is made up of 15 amino acids. V lost 6 bases to trimming and J lost 2 bases, with 11 bases between them. The CDR3 spells CASSPRDAYNSPLHF. CDR3 nucleotide sequence: TGTGCCAGCAGCCCCAGGGATGCCTATAATTCACCCCTCCACTTT.

The chain joins TRBV2 to TRBJ1-1, with D possibly being TRBD1 (6 bases). Trimming stripped 6 bases from V and 4 bases from J, with 15 bases between. This CDR3 region has 14 residues. Per the germline V gene, CDR1 is SNHLY and CDR2 is FYNNEI. The CDR3 sequence is CASRGGAESTEAFF. CDR3 DNA: TGTGCCAGCAGGGGGGGGGCTGAGAGCACTGAAGCTTTCTTT.

The chain employs TRBV13 and TRBJ2-5; TRBD2 matches 8 bases. The CDR3 totals 16 residues. Germline CDR1 is PRHDT and CDR2 is FYEKMQ (reference sequence). Losses at the gene ends were 3 bases for V and 0 bases for J; bases not matched to a gene: 6. DNA for the CDR3: TGTGCCAGCAGCTTCTCGACGGGGGGGTACCAAGAGACCCAGTACTTC. Residues: CASSFSTGGYQETQYF.

The chain recombines TRBV5-1 with TRBJ2-5, with TRBD1 matching over 8 bases. CDR1 is SGHRS, CDR2 YFSETQ, per germline. Trimming removed 4 bases from V and 3 bases from J; junction bases left unmatched: 8. The CDR3 loop spans 15 amino acids. The CDR3 DNA follows: TGCGCCAGCAGCCCTCGACAGGGACAGGAAGAGACCCAGTACTTC. Translation: CASSPRQGQEETQYF.

V and J are TRBV4-1 and TRBJ1-2; TRBD1 agrees at 9 bases. The germline gives CDR1 MGHRA, CDR2 YSYEKL. The CDR3 extends over 15 amino acids. V was clipped by 0 bases and J by 6 bases; unmatched bases: 5. CDR3 loop: CASSQDRGQGNGYTF. Here the CDR3 DNA reads TGCGCCAGCAGCCAAGATCGGGGACAGGGAAATGGCTACACCTTC.

About this clone: At the DNA level, this CDR3 is encoded by other sequences in the same sample as well. The chain couples TRBV5-1 to TRBJ1-2; D is uncertain. V dropped 0 bases and J dropped 7 bases, with 4 bases sitting between them. Per germline, CDR1 SGHRS and CDR2 YFSETQ. CDR3 size: 11 residues. The CDR3 bases are TGCGCCAGCAGCTTGGACAGTGGCTACACCTTC. Amino acids: CASSLDSGYTF.

The chain uses TRBV2 and TRBJ2-5; TRBD2 matches 10 bases. This CDR3 has 15 amino acids. Trimming at V came to 4 bases and at J to 2 bases, leaving 4 bases not matched to a gene. Germline V gene sequence: CDR1 SNHLY, CDR2 FYNNEI. The CDR3 nucleotides read TGTGCCAGCAGTGGATTAGCGGGGGGTCAAGAGACCCAGTACTTC. Its translation is CASSGLAGGQETQYF.

This chain links TRBV5-1 with TRBJ1-1; D unclear. Germline CDR1 reads SGHRS; CDR2 reads YFSETQ. Trimming removed 4 bases at V and 1 base at J, with 11 bases between. This CDR3 spans 14 amino acids. The CDR3: CASSPRHSNTEAFF. The CDR3, as DNA: TGCGCCAGCAGCCCCAGACATTCGAACACTGAAGCTTTCTTT.

The rearrangement uses TRBV7-6 and TRBJ1-2; maybe TRBD1 (6 bases). Germline V gives CDR1 SGHVS, CDR2 FNYEAQ. The V end lost 6 bases, the J end lost 4 bases, and 15 bases lay between the germline ends. There are 14 residues in the CDR3. This CDR3 reads CASSAGGAVYGYTF. The CDR3 DNA is TGTGCCAGCAGTGCCGGGGGGGCCGTCTATGGCTACACCTTC.

The V call is TRBV7-6, the J call TRBJ1-3; 7 positions agree with TRBD1. The J segment lost 4 bases and the V segment lost 5 bases, leaving 8 bases of the junction unmatched. The germline gives CDR1 SGHVS, CDR2 FNYEAQ. CDR3 size: 15 residues. CDR3 coding DNA: TGTGCCAGCAGCCTTAACACAGGGGCCGGAAACACCATATATTTT. Encoded protein: CASSLNTGAGNTIYF. The whole variable domain, remainder taken from reference TRBV7-6 and TRBJ1-3, is GAGVSQSPRYKVTKRGQDVALRCDPISGHVSLYWYRQALGQGPEFLTYFNYEAQQDKSGLPNDRFSAERPEGSISTLTIQRTEQRDSAMYRCASSLNTGAGNTIYFGEGSWLTVV.

A single count supports this clone. This may be a read error: a much more frequent sequence differs by one nucleotide. The rearrangement joins TRBV5-4 to TRBJ1-2; TRBD1 might be the D (6 bases). The V gene's germline CDR1 is SGHNT and CDR2 YYREEE (reference sequence). Trimming took off 1 base at V and 6 bases at J, with 10 bases between the two ends. The CDR3 has 13 residues. The CDR3 protein is CASSLRAGDGYTF. CDR3 bases: TGTGCCAGCAGCTTGAGGGCAGGGGATGGCTACACCTTC.

The rearrangement uses TRBV3-1 (or the pseudogene TRBV3-2) and TRBJ1-2; D is perhaps TRBD1 (6 bases). In germline, CDR1 is LGHDT, CDR2 YNNKEL (reference sequence). The CDR3 runs to 12 residues. With 4 bases removed from V and 7 bases from J, the gap between germline ends came to 10 bases. CDR3 region: CASSLGGGGYTF. The DNA for the CDR3 is TGTGCCAGCAGCCTGGGAGGGGGTGGCTACACCTTC.

The chain is built from TRBV3-1 (or the pseudogene TRBV3-2) and TRBJ2-3; TRBD2 aligns across 8 bases. This CDR3 region has 13 residues. Germline V gene sequence: CDR1 LGHDT, CDR2 YNNKEL (reference sequence). The ends lost 3 bases at V and 6 bases at J; junction bases unmatched: 2. The CDR3 here is CASSHGGADTQYF. CDR3 in DNA: TGTGCCAGCAGCCACGGGGGGGCCGATACGCAGTATTTT.

This sequence joins TRBV12-5 and TRBJ2-5, with TRBD2 matching over 8 bases. V shed 6 bases, J shed 5 bases, and the junction held 5 bases outside the gene matches. The CDR3 spans 13 residues. Germline V lookup: CDR1 LGHNT, CDR2 FRNRAP. The CDR3 sequence is CASGVGGAETQYF. CDR3 DNA sequence: TGTGCTAGTGGCGTCGGGGGGGCTGAGACCCAGTACTTC.